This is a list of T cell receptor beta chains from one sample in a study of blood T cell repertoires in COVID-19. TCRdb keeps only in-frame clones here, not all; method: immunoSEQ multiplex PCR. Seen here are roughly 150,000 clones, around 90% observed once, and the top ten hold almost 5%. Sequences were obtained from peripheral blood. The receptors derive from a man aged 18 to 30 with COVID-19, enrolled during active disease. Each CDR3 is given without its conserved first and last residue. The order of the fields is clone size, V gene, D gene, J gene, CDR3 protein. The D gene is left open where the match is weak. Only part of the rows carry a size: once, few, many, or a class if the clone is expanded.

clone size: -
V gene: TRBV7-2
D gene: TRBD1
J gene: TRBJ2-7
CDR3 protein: ASSLRDRYSYEQY

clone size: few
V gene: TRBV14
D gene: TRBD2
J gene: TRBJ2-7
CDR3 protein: ASSPIGREGSYEQY

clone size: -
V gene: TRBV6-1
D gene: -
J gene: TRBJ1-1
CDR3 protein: ASSESQGRGKTEAF

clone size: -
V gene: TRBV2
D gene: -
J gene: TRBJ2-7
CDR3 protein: ASSEGQEAGNEQY

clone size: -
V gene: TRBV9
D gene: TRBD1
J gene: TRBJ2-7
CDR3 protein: ASSLTGGKYEQY

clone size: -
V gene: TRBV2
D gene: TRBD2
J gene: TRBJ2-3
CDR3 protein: ASRKGLAGGVDTQY

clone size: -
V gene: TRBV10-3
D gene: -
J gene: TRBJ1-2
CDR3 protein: AISESIGGGYGYT

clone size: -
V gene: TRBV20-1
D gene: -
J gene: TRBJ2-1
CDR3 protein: SATPVNEQF

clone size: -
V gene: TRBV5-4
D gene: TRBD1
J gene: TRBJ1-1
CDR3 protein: ASSASTGGTEAF

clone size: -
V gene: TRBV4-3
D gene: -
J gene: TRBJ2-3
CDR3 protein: ASSQDALATDTQY

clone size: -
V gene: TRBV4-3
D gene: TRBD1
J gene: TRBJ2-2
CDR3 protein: ASSDPHAGGTGELF

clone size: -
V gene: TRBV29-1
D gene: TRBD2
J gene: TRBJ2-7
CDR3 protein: SVEISGREQY

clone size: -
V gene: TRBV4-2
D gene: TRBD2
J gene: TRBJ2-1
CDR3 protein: ASSQTLPPGTSGRASSYNEQF

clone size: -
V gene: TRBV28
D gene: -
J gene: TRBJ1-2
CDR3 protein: ASSLAAGYGYT

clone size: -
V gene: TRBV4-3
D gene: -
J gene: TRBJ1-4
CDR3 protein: ASSQDARGSGNEKLL

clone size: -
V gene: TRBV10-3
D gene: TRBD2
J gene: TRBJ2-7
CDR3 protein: AISEVGLAGSVGYEQY

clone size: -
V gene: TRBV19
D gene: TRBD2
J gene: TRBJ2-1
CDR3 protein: ASTTSGRAYNEQF

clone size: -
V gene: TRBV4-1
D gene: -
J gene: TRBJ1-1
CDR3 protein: ASSQFQGYGVGTEAF

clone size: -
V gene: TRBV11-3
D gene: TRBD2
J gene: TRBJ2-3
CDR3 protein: ASSPGTSGPTDTQY

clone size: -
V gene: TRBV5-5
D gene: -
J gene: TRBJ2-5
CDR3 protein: ASSWGTDGLRY

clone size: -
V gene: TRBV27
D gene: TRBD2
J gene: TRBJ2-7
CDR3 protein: ASSRGRGRVHEQY

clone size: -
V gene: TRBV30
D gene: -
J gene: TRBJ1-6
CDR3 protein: AWSNPGANSPLH

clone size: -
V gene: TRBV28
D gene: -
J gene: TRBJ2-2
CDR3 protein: ASRQGVAANTGELF

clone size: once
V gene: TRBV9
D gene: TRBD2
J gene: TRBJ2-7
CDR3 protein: ASSVGEGPSYEQY

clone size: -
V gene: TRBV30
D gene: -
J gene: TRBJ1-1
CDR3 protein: AWSPQIRTEAF

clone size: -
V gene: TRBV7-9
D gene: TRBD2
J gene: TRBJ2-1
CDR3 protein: ASSFETSGYNEQF

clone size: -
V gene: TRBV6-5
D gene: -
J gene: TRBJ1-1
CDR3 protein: ASSPGWGDTEAF

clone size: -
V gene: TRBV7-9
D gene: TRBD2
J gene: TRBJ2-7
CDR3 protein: SVGGVSYEQY

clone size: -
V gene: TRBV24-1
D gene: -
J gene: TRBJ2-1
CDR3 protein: ATSDWASASPNEQF

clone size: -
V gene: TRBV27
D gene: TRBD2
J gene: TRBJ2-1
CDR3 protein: ASSLGLARDEQF

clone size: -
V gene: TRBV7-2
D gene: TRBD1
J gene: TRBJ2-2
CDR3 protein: ASSLATGGTGELF

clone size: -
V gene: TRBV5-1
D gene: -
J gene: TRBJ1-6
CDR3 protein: ASSFEAGVYNSPLH

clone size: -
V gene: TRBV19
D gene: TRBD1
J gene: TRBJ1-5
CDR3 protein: ASSIDRGGQPQH

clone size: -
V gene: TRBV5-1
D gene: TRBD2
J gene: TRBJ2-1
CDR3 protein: ASSLAASGSIDEQF

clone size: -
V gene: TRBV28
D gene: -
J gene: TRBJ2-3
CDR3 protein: ASSLGSGRTDTQY

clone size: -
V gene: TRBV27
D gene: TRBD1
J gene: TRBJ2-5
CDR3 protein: ASSPGPGGETQY

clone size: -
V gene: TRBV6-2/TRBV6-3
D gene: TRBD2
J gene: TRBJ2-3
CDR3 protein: ASSSRLAGRDDTQY

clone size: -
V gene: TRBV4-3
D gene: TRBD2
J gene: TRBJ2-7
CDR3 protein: ASSAASGTYEQY

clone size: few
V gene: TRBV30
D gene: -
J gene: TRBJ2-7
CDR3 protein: AWGGPNFYEQY

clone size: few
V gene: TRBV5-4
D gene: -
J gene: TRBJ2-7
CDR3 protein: ASSSPKTGYEQY

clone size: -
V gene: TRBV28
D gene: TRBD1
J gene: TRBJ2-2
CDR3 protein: ASSLGQGENGELF

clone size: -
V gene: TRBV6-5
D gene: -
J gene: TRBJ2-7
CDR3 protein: ASSYRGGQY

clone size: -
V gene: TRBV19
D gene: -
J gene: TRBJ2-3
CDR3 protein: ASSMGGTSDTQY

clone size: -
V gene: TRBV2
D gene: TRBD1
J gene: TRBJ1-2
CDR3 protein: ASSLTGRYGYT

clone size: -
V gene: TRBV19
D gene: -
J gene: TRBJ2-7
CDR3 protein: ASSITLFGSVYEQY

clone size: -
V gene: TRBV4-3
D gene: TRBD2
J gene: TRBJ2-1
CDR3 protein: ASSQEAAGGPDEQF